This T cell receptor beta chain was identified during a study of type 1 and type 2 diabetes patients. Study-wide points: Highly-expanded CD4+ clones were few in type 2 diabetes, median one, roughly 4% of reads.

Standard classification criteria confirmed type 1 or type 2 diabetes in all patients. Approximately 10 milliliters of peripheral blood were collected from each participant. Note on this clonotype: What it recognizes is unknown.

The V end lost 3 bases, the J end lost 4 bases, and 15 bases lay between the germline ends. The V gene's germline CDR1 is MDHEN and CDR2 SYDVKM. This CDR3 is built from 15 residues. The PCR template was genomic DNA. Amplification of the beta chain CDR3 used 30 forward and 13 reverse multiplex primers. TCRdb used MiXCR to reprocess the multiplex PCR reads, holding one entry per CDR3 protein. The sample lists about 250,000 distinct CDR3 sequences, more than 45% occurring once. The TCR sequence derives from a man aged 18 to 30 with type 2 diabetes. The chain employs TRBV28 and TRBJ1-2; possible D gene TRBD1, 5 bases. Source material: peripheral blood mononuclear cells (PBMCs). The CDR3 DNA reads as TGTGCCAGCAGTTTTTGGGGGGACTTCTCCTATGGCTACACCTTC. Its translation: CASSFWGDFSYGYTF.